This T cell receptor (beta chain) was sequenced for a study of blood T cells in healthy people across ages. Overall study context: For every two T cells, template switching captured about one barcoded beta molecule. Overall study findings and caveats: PBMCs were not sorted, which prevented a conclusive comparison of naive versus antigen-experienced cells.

Researchers collected around 11 milliliters of peripheral blood from every single donor. The authors ran a second PCR of roughly 6 to 12 cycles using a sample-barcoded 5' primer and a J-beta primer mix. Using its own MiXCR run on the 5' RACE reads, TCRdb lists one record per CDR3 protein. The data show 1.5 million to 2 million distinct CDR3 sequences, 28% seen once. In regard to this clonotype: No antigen is known for it.

This CDR3 is 15 amino acids long. V trimming: 4 bases; J trimming: 9 bases; junction bases outside the gene matches: 7. Germline V gene lookup returns CDR1 SGHTA and CDR2 FQGNSA. The receptor was isolated from a woman younger than 45 in good health. The specimen was blood. The V and J genes are TRBV7-2 and TRBJ1-6; TRBD1 aligns across 9 bases. CDR3 region: CASSSLRTGASPLHF. CDR3 nucleotides: TGTGCCAGCAGCTCCCTACGGACAGGGGCTTCACCCCTCCACTTT.